Given below is one T cell receptor beta chain in context. The trim removed 7 bases at V and 7 bases at J, leaving 10 bases unmatched. There are 14 residues in the CDR3. CDR1 is SGHDT and CDR2 is YYEEEE in the germline V gene. These data belong to a study of spatial heterogeneity in lung cancer. Overall study context: Samples came from roughly 75 TRACERx patients with untreated early-stage lung cancer.

One entry per CDR3 protein, called by TCRdb with MiXCR from the 5' RACE reads. The sample shows around 45,000 distinct CDR3 sequences, more than 20% of them seen only once. The time point: blood at routine non-recurrence follow-up after resection. Unsorted whole RNA samples from tumor, nontumor lung or frozen PBMC were sequenced. The sample in question was PBMCs, obtained at follow-up. The rearrangement links TRBV5-6 to TRBJ2-3; 9 nucleotides agree with TRBD2. The clonotype comes from a female donor with early-stage non-small cell lung cancer. The CDR3 loop reads CASGDSGGGNTQYF. The CDR3 region has the DNA TGTGCCAGCGGGGATAGCGGGGGCGGTAATACGCAGTATTTT.